Listed below are T cell receptor beta chains from one sample, sequenced in a study of T cells in Graves' hyperthyroidism and ophthalmopathy. One entry per CDR3 protein results from TCRdb running MiXCR on the multiplex PCR reads. There are a few hundred thousand distinct CDR3 sequences in the sample; approximately 13% occur only once, and around 21% lies in the top ten. The sample consisted of blood. Receptors originate from a man aged 30-40 years with Graves' hyperthyroidism that later progressed to Graves' ophthalmopathy. Both conserved end residues are part of each CDR3. D genes are given only for firm matches. Not every row has a clone size; where given, it reads once, few, many or a size class.

size: -; J: TRBJ2-5; D: -; V: TRBV7-2; CDR3: CASSFQGGARETQYF; DNA: TGTGCCAGTAGCTTCCAAGGGGGGGCCCGTGAGACCCAGTACTTC
size: many; J: TRBJ2-1; D: -; V: TRBV6-2/TRBV6-3; CDR3: CASSYSAGSSYNEQFF; DNA: TGTGCCAGCAGTTACTCTGCGGGAAGCTCCTACAATGAGCAGTTCTTC
size: -; J: TRBJ1-1; D: TRBD1; V: TRBV18; CDR3: CASSSRTGENTEAFF; DNA: TGTGCCAGCTCGTCTCGGACAGGGGAGAACACTGAAGCTTTCTTT
size: once; J: TRBJ2-2; D: TRBD2; V: TRBV7-9; CDR3: CASRRLAGGANTGELFF; DNA: TGCGCCAGCAGAAGACTAGCGGGGGGGGCGAACACCGGGGAGCTGTTTTTT
size: many; J: TRBJ1-5; D: TRBD1; V: TRBV2; CDR3: CASSAGTGVQPQHF; DNA: TGTGCCAGCAGCGCCGGGACAGGGGTTCAGCCCCAGCATTTT
size: many; J: TRBJ2-7; D: TRBD1; V: TRBV20-1; CDR3: CSASRSQGAFGEQYF; DNA: TGCAGTGCTAGTCGGAGTCAGGGGGCCTTCGGCGAGCAGTACTTC
size: many; J: TRBJ2-7; D: -; V: TRBV2; CDR3: CASSESGGTYEQYF; DNA: TGTGCCAGCAGTGAGTCTGGGGGGACGTACGAGCAGTACTTC
size: -; J: TRBJ2-1; D: -; V: TRBV20-1; CDR3: CSAAKGGPRDEQFF; DNA: TGCAGTGCTGCGAAAGGCGGACCTAGGGATGAGCAGTTCTTC
size: -; J: TRBJ2-3; D: TRBD1; V: TRBV7-9; CDR3: CASSPPDRGATDTQYF; DNA: TGTGCCAGCAGCCCACCCGACAGGGGGGCCACAGATACGCAGTATTTT
size: -; J: TRBJ1-5; D: TRBD1; V: TRBV6-1; CDR3: CASSLDRTGQGSPPQHF; DNA: TGTGCCAGCAGTCTAGACAGGACGGGACAGGGGTCCCCGCCCCAGCATTTT
size: many; J: TRBJ1-1; D: TRBD1; V: TRBV27; CDR3: CATNRQGARTEAFF; DNA: TGTGCCACTAACAGACAGGGGGCGCGGACTGAAGCTTTCTTT
size: many; J: TRBJ1-4; D: -; V: TRBV3-1; CDR3: CASRRGGHNEKLFF; DNA: TGTGCCAGCAGGAGAGGGGGGCATAATGAAAAACTGTTTTTT
size: -; J: TRBJ1-4; D: TRBD1; V: TRBV15; CDR3: CATSRGDRDREKLFF; DNA: TGTGCCACCAGCAGAGGGGACAGGGATCGAGAAAAACTGTTTTTT
size: many; J: TRBJ1-2; D: -; V: TRBV28; CDR3: CASSPRDPSGYTF; DNA: TGTGCCAGCAGTCCCCGGGATCCTAGTGGCTACACCTTC
size: few; J: TRBJ2-3; D: -; V: TRBV7-8; CDR3: CASSLQRGGASTDTQYF; DNA: TGTGCCAGCAGCCTCCAAAGGGGGGGGGCTAGCACAGATACGCAGTATTTT
size: -; J: TRBJ1-4; D: -; V: TRBV18; CDR3: CASSQSSTTTNEKLFF; DNA: TGTGCCAGCTCCCAATCGTCGACCACAACTAATGAAAAACTGTTTTTT
size: few; J: TRBJ2-1; D: TRBD1; V: TRBV9; CDR3: CASSAGTGGAAGNEQFF; DNA: TGTGCCAGCAGCGCCGGGACAGGGGGCGCAGCGGGAAATGAGCAGTTCTTC
size: -; J: TRBJ1-2; D: -; V: TRBV18; CDR3: CASSTGGADANYGYTF; DNA: TGTGCCAGCTCCACGGGTGGAGCGGATGCTAACTATGGCTACACCTTC
size: few; J: TRBJ1-1; D: TRBD1; V: TRBV18; CDR3: CASSPRTGSGTEAFF; DNA: TGTGCCAGCTCACCACGGACAGGGTCTGGGACTGAAGCTTTCTTT
size: few; J: TRBJ1-3; D: -; V: TRBV9; CDR3: CASSPPAGAGNTIYF; DNA: TGTGCCAGCAGCCCCCCGGCGGGGGCTGGAAACACCATATATTTT
size: many; J: TRBJ1-1; D: -; V: TRBV5-1; CDR3: CASSLDASGTEAFF; DNA: TGCGCCAGCAGCTTGGATGCCTCGGGCACTGAAGCTTTCTTT
size: many; J: TRBJ2-2; D: TRBD2; V: TRBV3-1; CDR3: CASSQGRRDYTGELFF; DNA: TGTGCCAGCAGCCAAGGGAGAAGGGACTATACCGGGGAGCTGTTTTTT
size: many; J: TRBJ1-5; D: -; V: TRBV28; CDR3: CASTLRESNQPQHF; DNA: TGTGCCAGCACCCTCAGGGAAAGCAATCAGCCCCAGCATTTT
size: many; J: TRBJ1-2; D: -; V: TRBV20-1; CDR3: CSARDEGVYGYTF; DNA: TGCAGTGCTAGAGATGAGGGGGTCTATGGCTACACCTTC
size: -; J: TRBJ2-5; D: -; V: TRBV7-9; CDR3: CASRWASETQYF; DNA: TGTGCCAGCAGGTGGGCATCTGAGACCCAGTACTTC
size: many; J: TRBJ2-3; D: TRBD1; V: TRBV14; CDR3: CASSQDETGIPTTDTQYF; DNA: TGTGCCAGCAGCCAAGATGAGACAGGGATACCGACCACAGATACGCAGTATTTT